A selection of T cell receptor beta chains follows, all from one sample in a study of blood T cells in healthy people across ages. TCRdb re-derived calls from the 5' RACE reads in MiXCR, one entry per CDR3 protein. The table lists more than 1,000,000 distinct CDR3 sequences, approximately 26% of them singletons. These records were also assigned to another study, of T cells of mothers and their children.

The sequencing input was blood. The source of these receptors is a girl aged 2 to 10 in good health. CDR3s include the opening cysteine and the closing phenylalanine or tryptophan.

CDR3aa,v_gene
CSVLWSRTGKMNTQYF,TRBV29-1
CASSPELQVTYEQYF,TRBV18
CASSEVHTGSWAGELFF,TRBV2
CASSLSGTGAEQYF,TRBV5-1
CASSPEGSLLGGYTF,TRBV5-5
CASSPRSQAFF,TRBV2
CASSYPDRGPYSYEQYF,TRBV6-2/TRBV6-3
CSARVEEGLAQETQYF,TRBV20-1
CASRGGGAGRTMNTEAFF,TRBV6-1
CASSVAWPAAVNEKLFF,TRBV6-1
CASSVREKEYEQYF,TRBV9
CASSSPTPTYEQYF,TRBV5-5
CASSIRTGRDSPLHF,TRBV7-2
CSARPEGRSYEQYF,TRBV29-1
CSVSRGGETQYF,TRBV29-1
CASSLFSGTTDTQYF,TRBV28
CASSSLPALSRPDTQYF,TRBV7-9
CASSQQSASYEQYF,TRBV19
CASRDRPNYGYTF,TRBV5-6
CSVPGTSGIYGTQYF,TRBV29-1
CASGGVGQIMNTEAFF,TRBV9
CASSLRLAVAKNIQYF,TRBV7-8
CASSLQGVDTDTQYF,TRBV6-1
CASSRTGPAANSPLHF,TRBV3-1
CASSFPRLGPTTNEKLFF,TRBV7-8
CSVESVLDRGQNGYTF,TRBV29-1
CASSYSPAPGFYEQYF,TRBV6-5
CASSEYKLYGTEAFF,TRBV25-1
CASSTGRDEQFF,TRBV5-1
CASSLGRPSPETQYF,TRBV12-3/TRBV12-4
CSVLTGGYEQYF,TRBV29-1
CASRPQRAVTGELFF,TRBV27
CASSLVSTKTEKLFF,TRBV7-8
CASSLAGSRISYNEQFF,TRBV11-2
CSARALTGLNDEQYF,TRBV20-1
CASSFPSGGAKNEQFF,TRBV5-1
CSVVRGAGDTQYF,TRBV29-1
CASSIVRREQYF,TRBV10-2
CASSLSPSGREETQYF,TRBV5-1
CATSRDAVGDRHNQPQHF,TRBV15
CASGFGSSSGYTF,TRBV19
CASRRDGFQETQYF,TRBV12-3/TRBV12-4
CASSQKAGSTDTQYF,TRBV3-1
CASSLKAPTMNTEAFF,TRBV7-9
CASSDRDRRFGYTF,TRBV25-1
CASSQGLGSMWTEAFF,TRBV14
CSVAPGQGLEGYTF,TRBV29-1
CASSLDINTEAFF,TRBV28
CASSLVPGGTEAFF,TRBV5-6
CSARGSNQPHHF,TRBV29-1
CSARGTGGRLETQYF,TRBV20-1
CASTSTGLSYEQYF,TRBV28
CSAPPEDLYGYTF,TRBV20-1
CASSSRTNTGELFF,TRBV5-1
CSVEDRDLEKLFF,TRBV29-1
CASSLGAGAQYF,TRBV7-2
CSARDREQWTTEAFF,TRBV20-1
CSAREEGSYNSPLHF,TRBV20-1
CASSQDEDTQYF,TRBV4-3
CAVKTDSYNEQFF,TRBV10-3